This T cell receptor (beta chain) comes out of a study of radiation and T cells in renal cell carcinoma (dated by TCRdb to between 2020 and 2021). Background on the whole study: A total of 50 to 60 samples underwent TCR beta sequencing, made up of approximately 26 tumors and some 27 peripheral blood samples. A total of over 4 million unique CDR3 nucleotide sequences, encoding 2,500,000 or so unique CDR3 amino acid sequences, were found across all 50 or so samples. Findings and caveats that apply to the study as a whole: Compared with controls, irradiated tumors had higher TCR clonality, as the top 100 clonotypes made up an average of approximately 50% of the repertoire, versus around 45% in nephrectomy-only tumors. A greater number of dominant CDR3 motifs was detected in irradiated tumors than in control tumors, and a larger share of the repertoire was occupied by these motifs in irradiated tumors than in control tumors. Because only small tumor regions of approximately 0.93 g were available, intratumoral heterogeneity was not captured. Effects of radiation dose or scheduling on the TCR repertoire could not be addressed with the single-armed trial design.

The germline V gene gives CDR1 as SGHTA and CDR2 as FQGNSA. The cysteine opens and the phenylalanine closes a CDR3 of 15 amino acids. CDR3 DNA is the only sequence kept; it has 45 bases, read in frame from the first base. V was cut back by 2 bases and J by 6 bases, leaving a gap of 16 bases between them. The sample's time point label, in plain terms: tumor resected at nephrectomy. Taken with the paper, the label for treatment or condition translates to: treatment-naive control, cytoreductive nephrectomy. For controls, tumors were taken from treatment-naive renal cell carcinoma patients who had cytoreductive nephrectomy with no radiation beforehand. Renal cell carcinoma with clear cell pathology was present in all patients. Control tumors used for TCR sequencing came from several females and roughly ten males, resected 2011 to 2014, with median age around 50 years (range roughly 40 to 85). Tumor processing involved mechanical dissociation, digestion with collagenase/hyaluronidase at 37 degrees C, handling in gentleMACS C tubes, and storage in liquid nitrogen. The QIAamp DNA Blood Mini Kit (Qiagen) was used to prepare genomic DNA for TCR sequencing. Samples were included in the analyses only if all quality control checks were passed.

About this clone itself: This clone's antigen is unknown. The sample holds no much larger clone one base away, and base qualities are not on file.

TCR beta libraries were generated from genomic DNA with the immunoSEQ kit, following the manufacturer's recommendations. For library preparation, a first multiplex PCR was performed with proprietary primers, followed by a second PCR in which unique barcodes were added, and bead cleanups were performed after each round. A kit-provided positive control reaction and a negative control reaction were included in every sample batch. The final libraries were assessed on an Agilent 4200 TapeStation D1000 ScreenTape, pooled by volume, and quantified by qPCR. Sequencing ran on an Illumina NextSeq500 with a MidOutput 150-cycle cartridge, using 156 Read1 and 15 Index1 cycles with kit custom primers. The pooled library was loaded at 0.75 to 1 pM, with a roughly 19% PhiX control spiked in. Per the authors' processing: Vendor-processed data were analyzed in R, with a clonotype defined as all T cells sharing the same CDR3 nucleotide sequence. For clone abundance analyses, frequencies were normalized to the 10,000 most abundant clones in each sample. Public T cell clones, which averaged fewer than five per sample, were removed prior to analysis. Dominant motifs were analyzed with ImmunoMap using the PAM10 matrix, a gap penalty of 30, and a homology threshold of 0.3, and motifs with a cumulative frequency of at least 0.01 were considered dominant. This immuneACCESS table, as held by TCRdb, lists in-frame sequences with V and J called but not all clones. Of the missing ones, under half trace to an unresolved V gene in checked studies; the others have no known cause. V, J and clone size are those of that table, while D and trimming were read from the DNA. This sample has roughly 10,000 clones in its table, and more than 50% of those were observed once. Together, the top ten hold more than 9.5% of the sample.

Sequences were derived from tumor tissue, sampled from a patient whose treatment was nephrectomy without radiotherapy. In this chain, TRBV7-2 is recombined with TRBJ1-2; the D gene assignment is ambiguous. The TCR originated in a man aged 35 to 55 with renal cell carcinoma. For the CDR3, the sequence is CASSLFGIDGDGYTF. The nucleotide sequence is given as TGTGCCAGCAGCTTATTCGGAATTGACGGGGATGGCTACACCTTC.